This T cell receptor (beta chain) is from a study of sequential checkpoint blockade in melanoma. The overall study: After both sequences, patients received maintenance nivolumab.

The V gene's germline CDR1 is SGHKS and CDR2 YYEKEE (reference sequence). The CDR3 consists of 16 residues. With 2 bases removed from V and 0 bases from J, the gap between germline ends came to 12 bases. Specified treatment: randomized to nivolumab then ipilimumab (arm A) or the reverse (arm B). PBMC sorting kept live CD3+CD8+ cells without CD19 or CD56. The assay was immunoSEQ multiplex PCR, and TCRdb's table has in-frame clones only and misses some. The repertoire holds some 19,000 clones, around 63% seen once, with about 19% in the top ten. This material consisted of CD8+ T cells sorted from blood (inferred from file names), taken from a patient given nivolumab and ipilimumab in sequence. The rearrangement links TRBV5-5 to TRBJ1-5, with a weak D call TRBD1 (6 bases). The TCR sequence derives from a human donor with melanoma. The CDR3 sequence is CASSFRGGDSNQPQHF. The CDR3 region has the DNA TGTGCCAGCAGCTTCAGGGGAGGGGATAGCAATCAGCCCCAGCATTTT.